The 2 T cell receptor beta chains presented below share a single source sample, sequenced in a study of blood T cell repertoires in COVID-19. Libraries were prepared by immunoSEQ multiplex PCR; TCRdb keeps only in-frame clonotypes and omits some of them. The sample has under 300,000 clones; around 82% are singletons. Sequenced material: peripheral blood. These TCRs come from a woman aged 45-65 years who had recovered from COVID-19.

The chain is built from TRBV5-1 and TRBJ1-1; D is perhaps TRBD1 (6 bases). Germline lookup yields CDR1 SGHRS and CDR2 YFSETQ. V gave up 2 bases and J gave up 1 base, with 12 bases separating them. The CDR3 length is 15 residues. CDR3 in DNA: TGCGCCAGCAGCTTTGGGGGGGCTCGGAACACTGAAGCTTTCTTT. It yields the protein CASSFGGARNTEAFF.

This sequence joins TRBV12-5 and TRBJ1-1; 7 bases agree with TRBD1. The V and J ends lost 4 bases and 3 bases, in that order; junction bases with no gene match: 11. This CDR3 region has 16 residues. Germline V gene data show CDR1 as LGHNT and CDR2 as FRNRAP. The CDR3, as DNA: TGTGCTAGTGGTTCCCGCCTTCTAGGGGGCGACACTGAAGCTTTCTTT. Its protein product is CASGSRLLGGDTEAFF.